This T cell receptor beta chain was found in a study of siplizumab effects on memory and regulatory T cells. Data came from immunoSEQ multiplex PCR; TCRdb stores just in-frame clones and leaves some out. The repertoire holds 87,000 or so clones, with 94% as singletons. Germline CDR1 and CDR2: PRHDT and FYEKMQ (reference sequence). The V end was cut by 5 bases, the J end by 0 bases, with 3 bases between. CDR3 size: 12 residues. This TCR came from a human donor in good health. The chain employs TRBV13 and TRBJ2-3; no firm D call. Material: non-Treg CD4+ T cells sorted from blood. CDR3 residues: CASSPSTDTQYF. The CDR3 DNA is TGTGCCAGCAGCCCTAGCACAGATACGCAGTATTTT.